Given below is one T cell receptor (beta chain) in context. What antigen it recognizes has not been identified. No base-level quality is on record; no much larger clone is a single base apart. The CDR3 contains 15 residues, cysteine and phenylalanine counted. The kept DNA is CDR3 alone, 45 bases in frame from the first base. The germline V gene specifies SNHLY as CDR1 and FYNNEI as CDR2. V is pared back by 0 bases and J by 4 bases, with 11 bases lying between the germline termini. TCRbeta CDR3 regions were amplified from genomic DNA using the immunoSEQ Assay, a bias-controlled multiplex PCR. From the authors' description of their analysis: The number of nucleated cells in each sample was estimated by amplification of reference gene primers within the assay. To quantify the absolute abundance of each unique TCRbeta CDR3 rearrangement, sequence reads were collapsed and filtered. For each sample, productive Simpson clonality was calculated as the square root of Simpson's diversity index across productive rearrangements. Here the immuneACCESS table is served through TCRdb, limited to in-frame sequences with V and J called. Missing clones are a known gap in these copies; in checked studies unresolved V genes cover under half, and the rest lacks a known reason. V, J and clone size are those of that table, while D and trimming were read from the DNA. The table for this sample lists some 140,000 clones; roughly four fifths of them were counted only once. The biggest ten clones account for about 12% of the sample.

Whole blood was collected in K2EDTA tubes by collaborating institutions according to the institutions' own protocols. For TCRbeta analysis, collaborators shipped samples as frozen whole blood, isolated PBMCs, or DNA extracted from either of those sample types. This record belongs to a study of blood T cell repertoires in COVID-19 (dated by TCRdb to 2020 to 2021). Study-wide context: Collaborator samples came from the United States, Italy and Spain and covered acute and convalescent phases of COVID-19. The repertoires were released in a freely available public database meant as a resource for research on the immune response to SARS-CoV-2. Where available, HLA class I and class II types were obtained from metadata supplied by the sample provider rather than from assay-based typing. Samples were obtained from the ongoing ImmuneRACE study (first 160 participants) and from 950 to 1,500 subjects provided by 6 global collaborators. The material from the prospective study consisted of cDNA or gDNA derived from T cells, B-cell-depleted T cells, or PBMCs. Deeply sampled blood TCRbeta repertoires from subjects exposed to, actively infected with, or recovered from COVID-19 were included in the dataset. Sample metadata almost always included a de-identified subject ID, COVID-19 status, age in years and sex.

Here is what the overall study found, with its caveats: The quantity of clinical and demographic metadata differed by source and by participant and was supplied without curation.

Specimen: peripheral blood. This clonotype was sampled from a man at least 80 years old with acute or convalescent COVID-19. In this chain, TRBV2 is recombined with TRBJ2-3, with TRBD2 tentatively as D gene (5 bases match). The CDR3 in this case is CASSEAASSSDTQYF. The DNA sequence is given as TGTGCCAGCAGTGAAGCGGCGTCTAGCTCAGATACGCAGTATTTT.